One sample yielded the 18 T cell receptor beta chains listed below, sequenced in a study of blood T cell repertoires in COVID-19. TCRdb's table, derived via immunoSEQ multiplex PCR, lists solely in-frame clones and lacks some. The sample records roughly 61,000 clones, 85% to 90% being singletons. Sequencing was carried out using peripheral blood. Source of these receptors: a middle-aged man with active COVID-19.

The chain recombines TRBV4-1 with TRBJ1-5; D perhaps matches TRBD1 (6 bases). V was shortened by 3 bases and J by 5 bases, with 17 bases between the two germline ends. Germline values: CDR1 MGHRA, CDR2 YSYEKL. CDR3 length equals 16 residues. The CDR3, as DNA: TGCGCCAGCAGCCAGCCTTGGACAGATGCCGATCAGCCCCAGCATTTT. Encoded protein: CASSQPWTDADQPQHF.

V gene TRBV5-1 combines with J gene TRBJ2-3; 9 nucleotides agree with TRBD1. CDR1 is SGHRS and CDR2 is YFSETQ in the germline V gene. The CDR3 sequence is 17 residues long. V trimming: 2 bases; J trimming: 4 bases; junction bases outside the gene matches: 11. CDR3 amino acids: CASSFQHGQGLADTQYF. Written as DNA, the CDR3 is TGCGCCAGCAGCTTCCAGCACGGACAGGGGTTGGCAGATACGCAGTATTTT.

The rearrangement uses TRBV19 and TRBJ1-1; D is perhaps TRBD1 (5 bases). This CDR3 contains 15 residues. Germline-derived CDR1 and CDR2 are LNHDA and SQIVND (reference sequence). Trimming cost V 1 base and J 1 base, with 10 bases left between them. DNA of the CDR3: TGTGCCAGTAGTATAGGGCGGGGCCCGAACACTGAAGCTTTCTTT. This translates into CASSIGRGPNTEAFF.

V usage is TRBV4-2 and J usage is TRBJ2-1; no clear D. V shed 4 bases and J shed 5 bases, with 6 bases lying between them. The CDR3 is made up of 12 amino acids. From germline, CDR1 is LGHNA and CDR2 YNFKEQ. The DNA for the CDR3 is TGTGCCAGCAGCCTAACTAACAATGAGCAGTTCTTC. Its translation is CASSLTNNEQFF.

This sequence joins TRBV7-2 and TRBJ2-7; 7 bases line up with TRBD2. The germline V gene encodes CDR1 SGHTA and CDR2 FQGNSA. V shed 2 bases, J shed 7 bases, and the junction held 11 bases outside the gene matches. The CDR3 covers 15 residues. The DNA for the CDR3 is TGTGCCAGCAGCTTAAGCGGGATAGACCGAGGGGAGCAGTACTTC. It codes for CASSLSGIDRGEQYF.

This chain links TRBV11-2 with TRBJ2-2, with a weak D call TRBD1 (6 bases). The CDR3 is 16 residues long. Looked up from germline, CDR1 is SGHAT and CDR2 is FQNNGV. Trimming left V 1 base short and J 5 bases short, with 14 bases between. CDR3 sequence reads: CASSLGGREGTGELFF. The CDR3 DNA reads as TGTGCCAGCAGCTTAGGGGGGCGTGAGGGGACCGGGGAGCTGTTTTTT. The whole variable domain, remainder taken from reference TRBV11-2 and TRBJ2-2, is EAGVAQSPRYKIIEKRQSVAFWCNPISGHATLYWYQQILGQGPKLLIQFQNNGVVDDSQLPKDRFSAERLKGVDSTLKIQPAKLEDSAVYLCASSLGGREGTGELFFGEGSRLTVL.

The chain employs TRBV28 and TRBJ1-5; tentative D call: TRBD1 (5 bases). V lost 7 bases, J lost 7 bases, and 20 bases lay in between. There are 15 residues in the CDR3. CDR1 is MDHEN and CDR2 is SYDVKM in the germline V gene. The CDR3 protein is CASNHRTDGGQPQHF. For the CDR3, the DNA is TGTGCCAGCAATCACCGGACGGATGGGGGGCAGCCCCAGCATTTT.

The chain combines TRBV29-1 with TRBJ1-2; a possible D gene is TRBD1 (5 bases). Germline V gene data show CDR1 as SQVTM and CDR2 as ANQGSEA. There are 14 residues in the CDR3. V was pared by 1 base and J by 5 bases, with 14 bases between. The CDR3 DNA reads as TGCAGCGTTGAAGGTGGGGCAGGGAGGTATGGCTACACCTTC. Amino acids: CSVEGGAGRYGYTF.

The chain employs TRBV28 and TRBJ1-2, with 7 bases fitting TRBD1. The CDR3 covers 13 residues. Per germline, CDR1 MDHEN and CDR2 SYDVKM. V dropped 2 bases and J dropped 4; count of bases not matched to a gene: 1. DNA for the CDR3: TGTGCCAGCAGTTTAGGACAGGTCTATGGCTACACCTTC. Amino acid sequence: CASSLGQVYGYTF.

The chain recombines TRBV3-1 (or the pseudogene TRBV3-2) with TRBJ2-1; 12 bases are a match to TRBD2. The CDR3 sequence is 17 residues long. The germline gives CDR1 LGHDT, CDR2 YNNKEL (reference sequence). J gave up 8 bases and V 4 bases, and 12 bases lay outside the gene matches. The CDR3 sequence: CASSLLSTSGSGDEQFF. CDR3 sequence (DNA): TGTGCCAGCAGCCTGCTCTCGACTAGCGGGAGTGGAGATGAGCAGTTCTTC.

This chain joins TRBV5-1 and TRBJ2-3; D call uncertain. Germline V gene sequence: CDR1 SGHRS, CDR2 YFSETQ. Between the trimmed V and J ends, which lost 1 base and 4 bases, there was a span of 13 bases. The CDR3 length is 15 residues. The CDR3 DNA follows: TGCGCCAGCAGCTTGATGCCGCCCGAGGCAGATACGCAGTATTTT. It codes for CASSLMPPEADTQYF.

V gene TRBV7-9 combines with J gene TRBJ2-1; the match to TRBD2 covers 8 bases. The CDR3 loop spans 16 amino acids. Losses at the gene ends were 8 bases for V and 1 base for J; bases not matched to a gene: 10. Germline loops: CDR1 SEHNR, CDR2 FQNEAQ (reference sequence). For the CDR3, the DNA is TGTGCCAGCGGAGCGGGAGACCCTCTGTCCTACAATGAGCAGTTCTTC. Amino acid sequence: CASGAGDPLSYNEQFF.

This chain uses TRBV6-4 with TRBJ2-3, with a weak D call TRBD2 (6 bases). The CDR3 is made up of 13 amino acids. The V gene lost 4 bases and the J gene lost 5 bases, with 10 bases spanning the gap. CDR1 is MRHNA, CDR2 SNTAGT, per germline. DNA for the CDR3: TGTGCCAGCAGTGCCGGAGCGGGAGATACGCAGTATTTT. This codes for CASSAGAGDTQYF.

The chain combines TRBV13 with TRBJ1-1, with D possibly matching TRBD1 (6 bases). The CDR3 loop spans 16 amino acids. Germline values: CDR1 PRHDT, CDR2 FYEKMQ (reference sequence). V was cut by 5 bases and J by 3 bases, with 19 bases left in between. In nucleotides, the CDR3 is TGTGCCAGCAGCCCAACCGGAGGGGGGGCCGACACTGAAGCTTTCTTT. Translated: CASSPTGGGADTEAFF.

The rearrangement uses TRBV6-4 and TRBJ2-1, with 7 bases matching TRBD2. Trimming at V came to 5 bases and at J to 0 bases, leaving 4 bases not matched to a gene. This CDR3 contains 15 residues. CDR1 is MRHNA and CDR2 is SNTAGT in the germline V gene. The CDR3 loop reads CASSMLADSYNEQFF. CDR3 nucleotides: TGTGCCAGCAGTATGCTAGCGGACTCCTACAATGAGCAGTTCTTC.

This chain uses TRBV5-1 with TRBJ2-1; TRBD2 aligns across 9 bases. J was trimmed by 9 bases and V by 2 bases; bases with no gene match: 9. Germline V CDR1 and CDR2: SGHRS, YFSETQ. The CDR3 sequence is 15 residues long. The DNA for the CDR3 is TGCGCCAGCAGCTTTACTAGCGGGTCGGGAGGTGAGCAGTTCTTC. Protein sequence: CASSFTSGSGGEQFF. Supplemented by reference TRBV5-1 and TRBJ2-1, the full variable domain reads KAGVTQTPRYLIKTRGQQVTLSCSPISGHRSVSWYQQTPGQGLQFLFEYFSETQRNKGNFPGRFSGRQFSNSRSEMNVSTLELGDSALYLCASSFTSGSGGEQFFGPGTRLTVL.

The count of this clone is one. V is TRBV7-6 and J is TRBJ2-5; possible D gene TRBD2, 5 bases. Trimming cost V 4 bases and J 5 bases, with 11 bases left between them. Germline-derived CDR1 and CDR2 are SGHVS and FNYEAQ. The CDR3 is made up of 13 amino acids. CDR3 nucleotides: TGTGCCAGCAGCTATGGGTCGGGGGAGACCCAGTACTTC. Protein: CASSYGSGETQYF. Full variable domain (remainder filled in from reference TRBV7-6 and TRBJ2-5): GAGVSQSPRYKVTKRGQDVALRCDPISGHVSLYWYRQALGQGPEFLTYFNYEAQQDKSGLPNDRFSAERPEGSISTLTIQRTEQRDSAMYRCASSYGSGETQYFGPGTRLLVL.

The chain links TRBV12-5 to TRBJ2-3; tentative D call: TRBD2 (6 bases). V gave up 6 bases and J gave up 7 bases, with 26 bases separating them. There are 17 residues in the CDR3. Germline values: CDR1 LGHNT, CDR2 FRNRAP. The CDR3 protein is CASGLPDGSPREHTQYF. The CDR3 DNA is TGTGCTAGTGGGCTGCCAGATGGTAGTCCCCGGGAGCATACGCAGTATTTT.